The source of this T cell receptor beta chain is a study of CD8+CD57+ T cells in acquired aplastic anemia. Study at large: Sorted cells (CD4+ and CD8+) yielded DNA amounts that averaged about 3.1 ug. Notes on the study in general: Patients and controls turned out to have some 30 CD8+ CDR3 sequences in common.

Genomic DNA constituted the template upon which TCR beta VDJ and CDR3 profiling was performed. TCRdb re-derived calls from the reads in MiXCR, one entry per CDR3 protein. The sample includes tens of thousands of distinct CDR3 sequences, around 70% seen only once; the top ten take around 80%. This CDR3 is built from 12 residues. CDR1 is LNHDA, CDR2 SQIVND, per germline (reference sequence). Trimming stripped 1 base from V and 4 bases from J, with 5 bases between. Sequenced patients had shown CD8+CD57+ cell expansion by flow cytometry. The patients, all of them, had severe acquired aplastic anemia. Patients had received no therapy at the time of blood sampling. Comments on this clonotype: Antigen unknown.

The specimen sequenced was sorted CD4+, CD8+, or CD8+CD57+ T cells (not recorded which) from PBMCs. The genes are TRBV19 and TRBJ2-7; D may be TRBD2 (5 bases). This TCR derives from a human donor with aplastic anemia. The CDR3 here is CASSIGGYEQYF. DNA of the CDR3: TGTGCCAGTAGTATAGGAGGGTACGAGCAGTACTTC.